This entry features one T cell receptor (beta chain) sequence. Its matching antigen is unknown. The sample contains more than one DNA sequence encoding this CDR3. This CDR3 is built from 14 residues. The germline V gene has CDR1 SEHNR and CDR2 FQNEAQ (reference sequence). V lost 2 bases and J 0 bases, leaving 6 bases between the germline ends. This entry belongs to a study of shared clonotypes between healthy human individuals. About the research overall: Aged between 18 and 49, the donors were a couple of women and three men.

Nashville, Tennessee was home to all donors, who were Caucasian adults. Libraries were prepared by immunoSEQ multiplex PCR; TCRdb keeps only in-frame clonotypes and omits some of them. The sample shows approximately 980,000 clones, over 75% of them seen only once. Points from the study as a whole: An expected dependence of interdonor clonotype sharing on sequencing depth was noted.

Input material: memory CD4+ T cells sorted from blood. Subset indicated: CD45RA-negative fraction. The chain combines TRBV7-9 with TRBJ2-3; D might be TRBD1 (6 bases). This clonotype originated in a man aged 18 to 35 in good health. CDR3 sequence: CASSLTGSTDTQYF. CDR3 in DNA: TGTGCCAGCAGCTTAACAGGGAGCACAGATACGCAGTATTTT.